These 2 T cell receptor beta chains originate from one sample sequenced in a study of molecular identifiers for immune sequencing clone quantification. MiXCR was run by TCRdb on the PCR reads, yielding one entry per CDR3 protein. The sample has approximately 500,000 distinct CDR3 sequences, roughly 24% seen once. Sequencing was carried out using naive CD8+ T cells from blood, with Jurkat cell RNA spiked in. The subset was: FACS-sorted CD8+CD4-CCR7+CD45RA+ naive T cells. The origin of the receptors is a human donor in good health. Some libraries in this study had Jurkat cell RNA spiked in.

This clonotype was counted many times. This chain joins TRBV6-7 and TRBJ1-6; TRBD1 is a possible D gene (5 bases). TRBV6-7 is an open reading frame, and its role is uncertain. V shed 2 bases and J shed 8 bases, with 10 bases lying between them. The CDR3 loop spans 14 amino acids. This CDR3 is CASSYEGEHSPLHF. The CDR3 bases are TGTGCCAGCAGTTACGAAGGGGAGCATTCACCCCTCCACTTT.

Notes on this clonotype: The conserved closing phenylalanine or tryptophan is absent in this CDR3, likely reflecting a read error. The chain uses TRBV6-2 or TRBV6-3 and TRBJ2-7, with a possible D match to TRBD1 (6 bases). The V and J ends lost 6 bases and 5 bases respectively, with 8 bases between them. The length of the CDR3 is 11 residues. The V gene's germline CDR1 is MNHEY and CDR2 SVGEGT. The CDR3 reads CASRYRDEQYL. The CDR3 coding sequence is TGTGCCAGCAGGTACAGGGACGAGCAGTACCTC.